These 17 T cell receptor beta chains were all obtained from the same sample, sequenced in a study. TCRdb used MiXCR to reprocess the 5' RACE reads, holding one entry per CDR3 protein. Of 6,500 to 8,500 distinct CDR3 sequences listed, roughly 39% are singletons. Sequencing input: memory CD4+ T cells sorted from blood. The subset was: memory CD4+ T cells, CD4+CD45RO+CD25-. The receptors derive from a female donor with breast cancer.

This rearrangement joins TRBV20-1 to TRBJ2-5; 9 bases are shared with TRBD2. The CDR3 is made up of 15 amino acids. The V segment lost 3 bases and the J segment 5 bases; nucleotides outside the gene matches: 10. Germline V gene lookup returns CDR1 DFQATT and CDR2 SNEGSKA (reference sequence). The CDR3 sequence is CSASVASGITETQYF. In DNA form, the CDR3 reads TGCAGTGCTAGCGTGGCTAGCGGGATCACGGAGACCCAGTACTTC.

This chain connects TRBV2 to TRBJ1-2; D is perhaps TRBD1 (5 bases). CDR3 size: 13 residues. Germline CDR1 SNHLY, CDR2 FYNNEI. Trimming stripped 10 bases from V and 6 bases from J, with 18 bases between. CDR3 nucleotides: TGTGCCAATCTTAACGGGGCCAGTAATGGCTACACCTTC. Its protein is CANLNGASNGYTF. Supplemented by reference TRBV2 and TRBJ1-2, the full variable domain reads EPEVTQTPSHQVTQMGQEVILRCVPISNHLYFYWYRQILGQKVEFLVSFYNNEISEKSEIFDDQFSVERPDGSNFTLKIRSTKLEDSAMYFCANLNGASNGYTFGSGTRLTVV.

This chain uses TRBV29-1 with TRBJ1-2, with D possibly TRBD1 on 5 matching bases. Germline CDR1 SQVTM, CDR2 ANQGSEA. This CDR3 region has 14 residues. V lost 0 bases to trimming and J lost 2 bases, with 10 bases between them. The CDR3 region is CSVEEGEPNYGYTF. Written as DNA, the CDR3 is TGCAGCGTTGAAGAAGGGGAGCCCAACTATGGCTACACCTTC.

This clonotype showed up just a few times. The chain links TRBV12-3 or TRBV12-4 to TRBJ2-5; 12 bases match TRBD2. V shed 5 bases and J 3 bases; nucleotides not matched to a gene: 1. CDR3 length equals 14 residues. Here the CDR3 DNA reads TGTGCCAGCAGTCGGACTAGCGGGGAAGAGACCCAGTACTTC. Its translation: CASSRTSGEETQYF.

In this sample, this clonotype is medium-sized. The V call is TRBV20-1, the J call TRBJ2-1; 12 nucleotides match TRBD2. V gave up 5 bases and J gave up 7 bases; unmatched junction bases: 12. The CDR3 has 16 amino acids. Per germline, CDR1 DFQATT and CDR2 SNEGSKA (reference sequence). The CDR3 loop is CSAELAGGGISNEQFF. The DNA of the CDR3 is TGCAGTGCTGAACTAGCGGGAGGAGGTATTTCTAATGAGCAGTTCTTC.

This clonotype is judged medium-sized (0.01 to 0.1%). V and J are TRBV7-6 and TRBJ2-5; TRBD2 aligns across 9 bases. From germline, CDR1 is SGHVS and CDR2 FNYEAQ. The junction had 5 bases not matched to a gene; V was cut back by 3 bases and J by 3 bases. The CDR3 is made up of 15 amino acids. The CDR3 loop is CASSLYAGGEETQYF. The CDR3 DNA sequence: TGTGCCAGCAGCTTGTATGCGGGAGGGGAAGAGACCCAGTACTTC.

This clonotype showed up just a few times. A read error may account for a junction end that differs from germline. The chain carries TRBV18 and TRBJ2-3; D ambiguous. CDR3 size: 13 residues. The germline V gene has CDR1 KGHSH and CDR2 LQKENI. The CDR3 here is CGSSPYSTDTQYF. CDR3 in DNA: TGTGGCAGCTCACCGTACAGCACAGATACGCAGTATTTT.

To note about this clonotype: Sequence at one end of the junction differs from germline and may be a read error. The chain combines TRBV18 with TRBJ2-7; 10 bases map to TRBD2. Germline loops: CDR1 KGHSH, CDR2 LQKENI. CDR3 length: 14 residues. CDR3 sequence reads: CASLDTSGAGEKYF. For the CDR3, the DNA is TGTGCCAGCTTGGACACTAGCGGGGCCGGCGAGAAGTACTTC.

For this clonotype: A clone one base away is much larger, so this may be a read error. CDR3 DNA sequence: TGTGCCAGCTCAGGCACGGACACTGACATCTACGAGCAGTACTTC. Translating gives CASSGTDTDIYEQYF. The J gene is TRBJ2-7, the V gene TRBV18; D perhaps matches TRBD1 (5 bases). The length of the CDR3 is 15 residues. Germline-derived CDR1 and CDR2 are KGHSH and LQKENI. V was clipped by 5 bases and J by 3 bases, with 17 bases between them. Supplemented by reference TRBV18 and TRBJ2-7, the full variable domain reads NAGVMQNPRHLVRRRGQEARLRCSPMKGHSHVYWYRQLPEEGLKFMVYLQKENIIDESGMPKERFSAEFPKEGPSILRIQQVVRGDSAAYFCASSGTDTDIYEQYFGPGTRLTVT.

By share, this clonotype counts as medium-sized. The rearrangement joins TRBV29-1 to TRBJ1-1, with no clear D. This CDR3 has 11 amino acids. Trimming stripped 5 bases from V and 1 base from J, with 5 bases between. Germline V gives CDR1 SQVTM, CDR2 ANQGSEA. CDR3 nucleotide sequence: TGCAGCGTTTCAGAGAACACTGAAGCTTTCTTT. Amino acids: CSVSENTEAFF.

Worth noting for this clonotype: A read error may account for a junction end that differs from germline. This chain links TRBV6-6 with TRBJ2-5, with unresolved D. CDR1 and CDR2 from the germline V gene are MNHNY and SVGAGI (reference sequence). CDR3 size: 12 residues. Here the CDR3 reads CASSYPQETRYF. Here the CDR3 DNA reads TGTGCCAGCAGTTACCCGCAAGAGACCCGGTACTTC.

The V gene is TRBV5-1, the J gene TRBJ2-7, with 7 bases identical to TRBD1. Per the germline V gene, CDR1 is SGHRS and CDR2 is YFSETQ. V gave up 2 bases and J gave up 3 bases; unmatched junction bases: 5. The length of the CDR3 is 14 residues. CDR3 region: CASSLQGQSYEQYF. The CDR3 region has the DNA TGCGCCAGCAGCTTACAGGGGCAGAGCTACGAGCAGTACTTC.

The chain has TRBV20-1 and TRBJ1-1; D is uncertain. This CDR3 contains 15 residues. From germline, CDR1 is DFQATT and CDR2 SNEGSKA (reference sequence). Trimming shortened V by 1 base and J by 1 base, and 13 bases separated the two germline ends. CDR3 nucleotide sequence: TGCAGTGCTAGAGCTGCCCGATTGGAGAACACTGAAGCTTTCTTT. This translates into CSARAARLENTEAFF.

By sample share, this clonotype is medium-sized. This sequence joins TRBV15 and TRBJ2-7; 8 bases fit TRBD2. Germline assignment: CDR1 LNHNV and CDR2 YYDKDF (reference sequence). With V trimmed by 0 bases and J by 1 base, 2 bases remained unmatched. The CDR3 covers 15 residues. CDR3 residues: CATSREASGSYEQYF. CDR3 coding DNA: TGTGCCACCAGCAGAGAGGCTAGCGGGTCCTACGAGCAGTACTTC.

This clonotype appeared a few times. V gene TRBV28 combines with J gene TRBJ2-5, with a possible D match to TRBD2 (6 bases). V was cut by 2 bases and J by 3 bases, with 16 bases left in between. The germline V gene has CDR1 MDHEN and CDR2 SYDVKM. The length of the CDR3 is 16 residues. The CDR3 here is CASSLGGSNRKETQYF. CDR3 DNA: TGTGCCAGCAGTTTAGGAGGGTCCAACCGGAAAGAGACCCAGTACTTC.

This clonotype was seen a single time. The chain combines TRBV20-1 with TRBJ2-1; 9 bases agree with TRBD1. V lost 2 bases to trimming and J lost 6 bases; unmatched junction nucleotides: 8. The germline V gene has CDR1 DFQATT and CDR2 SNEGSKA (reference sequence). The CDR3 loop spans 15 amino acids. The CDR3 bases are TGCAGTGCTAGACAGGGGACAGGGATTGGCAATGAGCAGTTCTTC. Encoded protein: CSARQGTGIGNEQFF.

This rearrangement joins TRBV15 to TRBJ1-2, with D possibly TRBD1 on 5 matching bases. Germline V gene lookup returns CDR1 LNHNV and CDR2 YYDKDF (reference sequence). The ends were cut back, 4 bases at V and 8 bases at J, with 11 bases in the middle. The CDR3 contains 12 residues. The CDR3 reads CATSTGTGGYTF. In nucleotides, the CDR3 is TGTGCCACCAGCACAGGGACGGGCGGCTACACCTTC.